This TCR beta chain originates from a study of T cells in Graves' hyperthyroidism and ophthalmopathy. Study-level background: Any treatment followed the collection of peripheral blood at initial diagnosis. Overall study results and limits: Before onset, ophthalmopathy was predicted by the model a median roughly 6.8 months earlier. In simple terms, a model built on 13 V-J features told ophthalmopathy apart from stable hyperthyroidism.

On this clonotype itself: The target antigen is unknown.

Among the patients, aged 18 to 65, hyperthyroidism was newly diagnosed and had lasted under 2 months. Amplification targeted TCR beta CDR3 regions from RNA transcripts. The TCR CDR3 first-round RT-PCR relied on the HTBI primer set. One entry per CDR3 protein, called by TCRdb with MiXCR from the multiplex PCR reads. The table shows about 210,000 distinct CDR3 sequences, with approximately 17% occurring only once. The CDR3 runs to 14 residues. CDR1 is SGHAT and CDR2 is FQNNGV in the germline V gene. Deletions cut 5 bases from V and 3 bases from J, with 14 bases between. The sequencing sample was made of blood. The chain uses TRBV11-2 and TRBJ2-7; D is perhaps TRBD2 (5 bases). The source is a man aged 45 to 65 with Graves' hyperthyroidism. The CDR3 DNA is TGTGCCAGCAGCCCCTACACGGGAAGCTACGAGCAGTACTTC. Its translation is CASSPYTGSYEQYF.